Listed below are T cell receptor beta chains from one sample, sequenced in a study of OX40 agonist ivuxolimab in advanced cancers. Here immunoSEQ multiplex PCR was the method, and the copy in TCRdb shows in-frame clones only, minus some. The repertoire includes about 49,000 clones, roughly 73% of them detected once, and approximately 2.3% sits in the top ten. The input for sequencing was CD4+ or CD8+ T cells sorted from blood, taken in a trial of the OX40 agonist ivuxolimab. The receptors derive from an adult with an advanced solid tumor such as melanoma, head and neck, liver or kidney cancer. The CDR3 runs from the conserved cysteine through the conserved F or W. D genes are given only for firm matches. The size of a clone is reported for some rows only, either as once, few or many, or as a class for expanded clones.

D: NA
J: TRBJ2-7
size: NA
V: TRBV7-3
CDR3: CASSATAAYEQYF
DNA: TGTGCCAGCAGCGCGACAGCGGCCTACGAGCAGTACTTC

D: TRBD1
J: TRBJ2-1
size: NA
V: TRBV11-2
CDR3: CASSLIFGTGGSYNEQFF
DNA: TGTGCCAGCAGCTTAATCTTCGGGACAGGGGGCTCCTACAATGAGCAGTTCTTC

D: NA
J: TRBJ2-7
size: once
V: TRBV6-5
CDR3: CASSYGVFGFYGQYF
DNA: TGTGCCAGCAGTTACGGGGTATTCGGGTTTTACGGGCAGTACTTC

D: NA
J: TRBJ1-3
size: NA
V: TRBV14
CDR3: CASSHVRREPGGNTIYF
DNA: TGTGCCAGCAGCCACGTTCGGAGGGAGCCCGGGGGAAACACCATATATTTT

D: NA
J: TRBJ2-6
size: NA
V: TRBV7-8
CDR3: CASSLSNSGANVLTF
DNA: TGTGCCAGCAGCTTGAGTAATTCCGGGGCCAACGTCCTGACTTTC

D: TRBD1
J: TRBJ2-3
size: NA
V: TRBV6-5
CDR3: CASSSSDRGTDTQYF
DNA: TGTGCCAGCAGTTCGAGCGACAGGGGCACAGATACGCAGTATTTT

D: TRBD2
J: TRBJ2-3
size: few
V: TRBV28
CDR3: CASSSILTSGGGTDTQYF
DNA: TGTGCCAGCAGTTCCATCCTGACTAGCGGGGGGGGCACAGATACGCAGTATTTT

D: NA
J: TRBJ2-7
size: NA
V: TRBV5-6
CDR3: CASSASRYEQYF
DNA: TGTGCCAGCAGCGCGTCCCGTTACGAGCAGTACTTC

D: TRBD2
J: TRBJ2-3
size: few
V: TRBV28
CDR3: CASSPIGTSGLHTDTQYF
DNA: TGTGCCAGCAGTCCTATAGGGACTAGCGGTCTTCACACAGATACGCAGTATTTT

D: TRBD1
J: TRBJ1-4
size: NA
V: TRBV5-4
CDR3: CASSSGQGTGEKLFF
DNA: TGTGCCAGCAGCTCCGGACAGGGGACGGGAGAAAAACTGTTTTTT

D: NA
J: TRBJ1-2
size: few
V: TRBV5-6
CDR3: CASTRREYGYTF
DNA: TGTGCCAGCACCCGGAGGGAATATGGCTACACCTTC

D: NA
J: TRBJ2-2
size: NA
V: TRBV19
CDR3: CASSIRRDPITGELFF
DNA: TGTGCCAGTAGTATAAGGAGGGATCCGATCACCGGGGAGCTGTTTTTT

D: TRBD2
J: TRBJ2-2
size: once
V: TRBV6-5
CDR3: CASSYAGGNTGELFF
DNA: TGTGCCAGCAGTTACGCGGGGGGGAACACCGGGGAGCTGTTTTTT

D: NA
J: TRBJ1-6
size: NA
V: TRBV28
CDR3: CASSFLDVNSPLHF
DNA: TGTGCCAGCAGTTTCTTAGATGTTAATTCACCCCTCCACTTT

D: NA
J: TRBJ1-1
size: NA
V: TRBV28
CDR3: CASSLLGVGMTEAFF
DNA: TGTGCCAGCAGTTTATTGGGGGTGGGTATGACTGAAGCTTTCTTT

D: TRBD2
J: TRBJ2-1
size: NA
V: TRBV14
CDR3: CASSPYRGRESDEQFF
DNA: TGTGCCAGCAGCCCATACCGCGGGCGGGAGAGCGATGAGCAGTTCTTC

D: TRBD1
J: TRBJ1-1
size: NA
V: TRBV6-6
CDR3: CASSSRPTGTAIEAFF
DNA: TGTGCCAGCAGTTCGAGACCGACCGGGACAGCGATTGAAGCTTTCTTT

D: NA
J: TRBJ1-5
size: NA
V: TRBV5-6
CDR3: CASSFRFPNQPQHF
DNA: TGTGCCAGCAGCTTCCGGTTCCCAAATCAGCCCCAGCATTTT

D: NA
J: TRBJ1-1
size: NA
V: TRBV19
CDR3: CASSMRAGNTEAFF
DNA: TGTGCCAGTAGTATGAGGGCAGGAAACACTGAAGCTTTCTTT

D: NA
J: TRBJ1-3
size: few
V: TRBV5-4
CDR3: CASSLGFRGDTIYF
DNA: TGTGCCAGCAGCTTGGGATTTCGGGGGGACACCATATATTTT

D: TRBD1
J: TRBJ2-5
size: NA
V: TRBV7-2
CDR3: CASSLGFRTGAETQYF
DNA: TGTGCCAGCAGCTTAGGTTTTCGGACAGGGGCAGAGACCCAGTACTTC

D: NA
J: TRBJ2-2
size: NA
V: TRBV5-4
CDR3: CASSPSVPIGELFF
DNA: TGTGCCAGCAGCCCATCCGTCCCAATCGGGGAGCTGTTTTTT

D: NA
J: TRBJ1-2
size: NA
V: TRBV29-1
CDR3: CSVESLQVYGYTF
DNA: TGCAGCGTTGAAAGTCTCCAGGTCTATGGCTACACCTTC

D: NA
J: TRBJ1-4
size: NA
V: TRBV19
CDR3: CASSIGRATSEKLFF
DNA: TGTGCCAGTAGTATAGGCCGGGCAACAAGTGAAAAACTGTTTTTT

D: NA
J: TRBJ1-1
size: NA
V: TRBV6-6
CDR3: CASSYSMMESAFF
DNA: TGTGCCAGCAGTTACTCCATGATGGAGTCAGCTTTCTTT

D: TRBD2
J: TRBJ2-3
size: NA
V: TRBV10-3
CDR3: CAISEMGGSTDTQYF
DNA: TGTGCCATCAGTGAGATGGGGGGGAGCACAGATACGCAGTATTTT

D: NA
J: TRBJ1-2
size: NA
V: TRBV6-6
CDR3: CAAGRGPNYGYTF
DNA: TGTGCCGCCGGACGGGGCCCGAACTATGGCTACACCTTC

D: TRBD1
J: TRBJ1-6
size: few
V: TRBV5-1
CDR3: CASSLGQGNYPLHF
DNA: TGCGCCAGCAGCTTGGGACAGGGGAACTATCCCCTCCACTTT

D: TRBD1
J: TRBJ1-1
size: NA
V: TRBV27
CDR3: CASSPWTGMNTEAFF
DNA: TGTGCCAGCAGTCCGTGGACAGGGATGAACACTGAAGCTTTCTTT

D: NA
J: TRBJ2-1
size: NA
V: TRBV19
CDR3: CASSKLRTEVEQFF
DNA: TGTGCCAGTAGTAAGCTCCGGACGGAGGTTGAGCAGTTCTTC

D: NA
J: TRBJ2-2
size: NA
V: TRBV5-1
CDR3: CASKRGPGRSNTGELFF
DNA: TGCGCCAGCAAAAGAGGCCCAGGGCGGTCGAACACCGGGGAGCTGTTTTTT

D: NA
J: TRBJ2-2
size: NA
V: TRBV7-6
CDR3: CASSLMQGTGELFF
DNA: TGTGCCAGCAGCTTAATGCAGGGTACCGGGGAGCTGTTTTTT

D: NA
J: TRBJ2-1
size: NA
V: TRBV6-5
CDR3: CATGNPGFSYNEQFF
DNA: TGTGCCACCGGGAATCCAGGGTTTTCCTACAATGAGCAGTTCTTC

D: NA
J: TRBJ2-3
size: NA
V: TRBV2
CDR3: CASSEMVGAGDTQYF
DNA: TGTGCCAGCAGTGAAATGGTGGGAGCGGGAGATACGCAGTATTTT